Presented here are 2 T cell receptor beta chains from one specimen sequenced in a study of post-analysis software for immune sequencing data. The antigens these receptors bind are not known. TCR beta libraries were prepared from cDNA with unique molecular identifiers. TCRdb reprocessed the PCR reads with MiXCR, giving one entry per CDR3 protein. The sample shows roughly 800,000 distinct CDR3 sequences, 25% to 30% of them seen only once. The study's findings and limits: Compared with controls, patients had more of 4 to 6 TRBV segments, including TRBV5-6, TRBV5-1 and TRBV20-1.

Sequenced material: blood. The receptors were gathered from a girl aged 5-17 years with multiple sclerosis.

The chain recombines TRBV7-2 with TRBJ2-1; possibly TRBD2 for D (5 bases). In germline, CDR1 is SGHTA, CDR2 FQGNSA. The CDR3 consists of 15 residues. V lost 5 bases to trimming and J lost 0 bases, with 11 bases between them. CDR3 coding DNA: TGTGCCAGCAGCCCACACGAGGGCTCCTACAATGAGCAGTTCTTC. Protein: CASSPHEGSYNEQFF.

CDR3 in amino acids: CASSSAGSYGYTF. CDR3 bases: TGTGCCAGCAGTTCCGCGGGGTCCTATGGCTACACCTTC. The chain has TRBV6-6 and TRBJ1-2; D uncertain. The germline CDR1 and CDR2 sequences are MNHNY and SVGAGI (reference sequence). The V end was cut by 4 bases, the J end by 4 bases, with 10 bases between. This CDR3 region has 13 residues.